The TCR beta chain under discussion was sequenced for a study of blood T cell repertoires in COVID-19 (dated by TCRdb to about 2020). Describing the broader study: The collaborator samples originated in the United States, Italy and Spain and spanned the acute and convalescent phases of COVID-19. Samples came from the ongoing ImmuneRACE study (first 160 participants) plus 1,254 subjects from 6 global collaborators. Where available, HLA class I and class II types were obtained from metadata supplied by the sample provider rather than from assay-based typing. Deeply sampled blood TCRbeta repertoires from subjects exposed to, actively infected with, or recovered from COVID-19 were included in the dataset. The material from the prospective study consisted of cDNA or gDNA derived from T cells, B-cell-depleted T cells, or PBMCs. A freely available public database, intended as a resource for researchers studying the immune response to SARS-CoV-2, is where the repertoires were released. The sample metadata nearly always contained a de-identified subject ID, COVID-19 status, age in years and sex. Study-wide conclusions, independent of this receptor: The quantity of clinical and demographic metadata differed by source and by participant and was supplied without curation.

Taken from the germline V gene (reference sequence), the CDR1 and CDR2 loops are SEHNR and FQNEAQ. At the junction V is shortened by 5 bases and J by 1 base; bases outside the gene matches: 4. Spanning cysteine to phenylalanine, the CDR3 consists of 14 amino acids. Just CDR3 DNA is preserved here, 42 bases in frame from base 1. The immunoSEQ Assay, a bias-controlled multiplex PCR, was used to amplify TCRbeta CDR3 regions from genomic DNA. Regarding the original processing steps: The number of nucleated cells in each sample was estimated from the amplification of reference gene primers within the assay. Sequence reads were collapsed and filtered to measure the absolute abundance of every unique TCRbeta CDR3 rearrangement. For each sample, productive Simpson clonality was calculated by taking the square root of Simpson's diversity index across productive rearrangements. TCRdb retrieved this table from immuneACCESS and kept in-frame rearrangements only. Not all clones are present; in checked studies, unresolved V genes account for under half, and no reason is known for the remainder. V and J calls and clone size are those listed in that table; D and trimming were worked out from the DNA. The sample data list about 200,000 clones, and roughly 84% of these were observed just once. Of the sample, roughly a sixth falls within the top ten clones.

With regard to this clone: Its antigen specificity is not known. No qualities accompany the bases; no much larger clone lies one base away.

At one collaborating source in Seattle, patients were enrolled during active infection and were followed longitudinally through the course of disease. The collaborating institutions used their own protocols to collect whole blood in K2EDTA tubes. For TCRbeta analysis, collaborators shipped samples as frozen whole blood, isolated PBMCs, or DNA extracted from either of those sample types. This receptor was taken from a man aged 45 to 65 with COVID-19, enrolled during active disease. This receptor chain uses TRBV7-9 and TRBJ2-5; TRBD1 agrees with 7 junctional bases. Sequencing used peripheral blood. In nucleotides, the sequence is TGTGCCAGCAGCCTAGGGACAGCCCAAGAGACCCAGTACTTC. Its translation is CASSLGTAQETQYF.